These 26 T cell receptor beta chains were all obtained from the same sample, sequenced in a study of molecular identifiers for immune sequencing clone quantification. MiXCR, run by TCRdb on the PCR reads, gives a single entry per CDR3 protein. Altogether approximately 40,000 distinct CDR3 sequences are present, about 24% being singletons, with the ten largest covering about 0.91%. Material: naive CD8+ T cells from blood, with Jurkat cell RNA spiked in. Sample subset: FACS-sorted CD8+CD4-CCR7+CD45RA+ naive T cells. The receptors here all came from a human donor in good health. Some libraries in this study had Jurkat cell RNA spiked in.

In the case of this clonotype: A junction boundary mismatches the germline segment, possibly from a read error. V gene TRBV5-1 combines with J gene TRBJ2-5; maybe TRBD2 (5 bases). The CDR3 extends over 14 amino acids. Germline CDR1 reads SGHRS; CDR2 reads YFSETQ. This chain's CDR3 is CASSSGSREEPQYF. The CDR3 coding sequence is TGCGCCAGCAGCTCCGGGTCCCGGGAAGAGCCCCAGTACTTC.

Points on this clonotype: A much larger clone sits a single nucleotide away, making a read error possible. The chain recombines TRBV27 with TRBJ2-5; no reliable D call. CDR3 size: 14 residues. Germline V lookup: CDR1 MNHEY, CDR2 SMNVEV (reference sequence). CDR3 coding DNA: TGTGCCAGCAGTTTACTGGGGTACCAAGAGGCCCAGTACTTC. Translating it yields CASSLLGYQEAQYF.

This clonotype was picked up many times. The chain links TRBV7-6 to TRBJ1-3; D is perhaps TRBD1 (5 bases). The CDR3 is 13 residues long. CDR1 and CDR2 (germline): SGHVS, FNYEAQ. With 7 bases removed from V and 2 bases from J, the gap between germline ends came to 9 bases. CDR3 DNA sequence: TGTGCCAGCACGAGGGGCGCTGGAAACACCATATATTTT. It specifies CASTRGAGNTIYF.

This clonotype was seen many times. V usage is TRBV7-9 and J usage is TRBJ2-2, with D unresolved. Trimming removed 1 base from V and 3 bases from J, with 6 bases in between. The CDR3 is made up of 14 amino acids. From germline, CDR1 is SEHNR and CDR2 FQNEAQ (reference sequence). CDR3 in amino acids: CASSLDSDTGELFF. CDR3 coding DNA: TGTGCCAGCAGCTTAGATTCGGACACCGGGGAGCTGTTTTTT.

This clonotype was detected ten times or more. The chain links TRBV28 to TRBJ2-4; D gene ambiguous. The CDR3 runs to 15 residues. V dropped 5 bases and J dropped 8 bases, with 19 bases sitting between them. Germline V gene lookup returns CDR1 MDHEN and CDR2 SYDVKM. As DNA, the CDR3 is TGTGCCAGCAGTCCCATTACTCTATCCGAGGACATTCAGTACTTC. Amino acids: CASSPITLSEDIQYF.

For this clonotype: Because it lacks the conserved phenylalanine or tryptophan at the end, this CDR3 is likely a read error. Because the CDR3's place on the DNA is in doubt, the DNA is left out and the CDR3 is given as listed by TCRdb. The rearrangement links TRBV28 to TRBJ2-7; TRBD1, the table's D call, was not compared with the DNA. Germline values: CDR1 MDHEN, CDR2 SYDVKM. The CDR3 length equals 13 residues, ends included. CDR3 sequence: CASSFQGAREQSC.

This chain links TRBV4-3 with TRBJ2-7; 8 nucleotides agree with TRBD1. The CDR3 is 15 residues long. V lost 0 bases, J lost 2 bases, and 3 bases stayed unmatched. In germline, CDR1 is LGHNA, CDR2 YSLEER. The CDR3 region is CASSQETQGAYEQYF. CDR3 nucleotides: TGCGCCAGCAGCCAAGAAACACAGGGGGCCTACGAGCAGTACTTC.

This clonotype was counted a single time. The chain carries TRBV7-7 and TRBJ2-5, with TRBD1 matching 8 bases. Germline V gives CDR1 SSHAT, CDR2 FNYEAQ (reference sequence). V shed 3 bases and J 9 bases; nucleotides not matched to a gene: 15. The CDR3 covers 16 residues. The CDR3 sequence: CASSFSGTGYQAPQYF. The DNA of the CDR3 is TGTGCCAGCAGCTTTAGTGGGACAGGATACCAAGCGCCCCAGTACTTC. Looking up the rest from reference TRBV7-7 and TRBJ2-5 gives the full variable domain: GAGVSQSPRYKVTKRGQDVTLRCDPISSHATLYWYQQALGQGPEFLTYFNYEAQPDKSGLPSDRFSAERPEGSISTLTIQRTEQRDSAMYRCASSFSGTGYQAPQYFGPGTRLLVL.

The chain recombines TRBV5-4 with TRBJ1-1; D ambiguous. V shed 2 bases and J shed 1 base, with 15 bases lying between them. Per the germline V gene, CDR1 is SGHNT and CDR2 is YYREEE (reference sequence). This CDR3 is 16 amino acids long. CDR3 DNA sequence: TGTGCCAGCAGCTTTGGCGGCGGCCCGCCGAACACTGAAGCTTTCTTT. Translation: CASSFGGGPPNTEAFF. Using reference TRBV5-4 and TRBJ1-1 for the parts outside the CDR3, the full variable domain is ETGVTQSPTHLIKTRGQQVTLRCSSQSGHNTVSWYQQALGQGPQFIFQYYREEENGRGNFPPRFSGLQFPNYSSELNVNALELDDSALYLCASSFGGGPPNTEAFFGQGTRLTVV.

Worth noting for this clonotype: Possible read error: a much larger clone is one base away. The chain carries TRBV20-1 and TRBJ2-2; D is possibly TRBD2 (5 bases). This CDR3 has 13 amino acids. The germline gives CDR1 DFQATT, CDR2 SNEGSKA (reference sequence). CDR3 sequence (DNA): TGCAGTGCTAGAGCGGTTAACACCGGGGAGCTGTTGTTT. It codes for CSARAVNTGELLF.

The rearrangement joins TRBV4-1 to TRBJ1-1, with D uncertain. This CDR3 is 15 amino acids long. V gave up 0 bases and J gave up 1 base, with 9 bases separating them. CDR1 MGHRA and CDR2 YSYEKL come from the germline V gene. CDR3 DNA: TGCGCCAGCAGCCAAGAGGTAAGGCAGAACACTGAAGCTTTCTTT. Its protein product is CASSQEVRQNTEAFF.

This clonotype was counted a few times. The chain carries TRBV7-9 and TRBJ2-7; the D is unclear. From germline, CDR1 is SEHNR and CDR2 FQNEAQ (reference sequence). The CDR3 length is 13 residues. V lost 0 bases and J 4 bases, leaving 7 bases between the germline ends. The CDR3 loop reads CASSLAGVYEQYF. The CDR3 DNA reads TGTGCCAGCAGCTTAGCTGGGGTTTACGAGCAGTACTTC.

The chain recombines TRBV28 with TRBJ2-5, with 14 bases lining up with TRBD2. This CDR3 comprises 16 residues. Germline CDR1 reads MDHEN; CDR2 reads SYDVKM. After removal of 7 bases from V and 3 bases from J, the junction contained 7 bases not matched to a gene. CDR3 protein: CASTTVGLAGEETQYF. The CDR3, as DNA: TGTGCCAGCACCACGGTGGGACTAGCGGGAGAAGAGACCCAGTACTTC. The full variable domain, with the rest looked up from reference TRBV28 and TRBJ2-5, is DVKVTQSSRYLVKRTGEKVFLECVQDMDHENMFWYRQDPGLGLRLIYFSYDVKMKEKGDIPEGYSVSREKKERFSLILESASTNQTSMYLCASTTVGLAGEETQYFGPGTRLLVL.

This chain joins TRBV11-2 and TRBJ2-1; D is unclear. The CDR3 has 15 amino acids. The V end was cut by 5 bases, the J end by 0 bases, with 11 bases between. Looked up from germline, CDR1 is SGHAT and CDR2 is FQNNGV. The CDR3 coding sequence is TGTGCCAGCAGCAACCCGGCAGACTCCTACAATGAGCAGTTCTTC. Translation: CASSNPADSYNEQFF.

This clonotype has at least ten counts. The V gene is TRBV4-1, the J gene TRBJ1-6; TRBD1 matches 8 bases. Trimming at V came to 0 bases and at J to 9 bases, leaving 7 bases not matched to a gene. The germline V gene has CDR1 MGHRA and CDR2 YSYEKL. The CDR3 is made up of 16 amino acids. CDR3 amino acids: CASSQEADRALSPLHF. The CDR3 DNA reads as TGCGCCAGCAGCCAAGAGGCGGACAGGGCACTTTCACCCCTCCACTTT.

The table lists this clonotype with many counts. The J gene is TRBJ2-7, the V gene TRBV20-1; D might be TRBD2 (5 bases). The length of the CDR3 is 13 residues. Trimming removed 1 base at V and 2 bases at J, with 9 bases between. Germline loops: CDR1 DFQATT, CDR2 SNEGSKA (reference sequence). In DNA, the CDR3 is TGCAGTGCTAGAGTAGTGGGAGCCTACGAGCAGTACTTC. Encoded protein: CSARVVGAYEQYF.

This clonotype was counted ten times or more. This chain joins TRBV4-3 and TRBJ2-7; 8 positions match TRBD1. The CDR3 contains 15 residues. The germline V gene has CDR1 LGHNA and CDR2 YSLEER. V was clipped by 0 bases and J by 2 bases; unmatched bases: 3. The CDR3 DNA reads as TGCGCCAGCAGCCAAGATTGGGACAGGACCTACGAGCAGTACTTC. Translation: CASSQDWDRTYEQYF.

The J gene is TRBJ2-1, the V gene TRBV28, with a tentative D call TRBD1 (5 bases). V was pared by 5 bases and J by 0 bases, with 17 bases between. CDR1 is MDHEN and CDR2 is SYDVKM in the germline V gene. The CDR3 covers 17 residues. This chain's CDR3 is CASSTRQTPSSYNEQFF. The DNA of the CDR3 is TGTGCCAGCAGTACCCGACAGACGCCGAGCTCCTACAATGAGCAGTTCTTC.

This clonotype was seen repeatedly, ten times or more. This chain links TRBV5-4 with TRBJ2-7, with 10 positions matching TRBD2. Germline lookup yields CDR1 SGHNT and CDR2 YYREEE (reference sequence). CDR3 size: 15 residues. V shed 4 bases and J 2 bases; nucleotides not matched to a gene: 6. The CDR3 loop reads CASSHSGLAAYEQYF. The CDR3 nucleotides are TGTGCCAGCAGCCACTCAGGACTAGCGGCCTACGAGCAGTACTTC.

This clonotype was recorded once. Being one base from a much bigger clone, this may be a read error. The gene calls are TRBV7-9 and TRBJ2-3; 8 bases align to TRBD1. CDR1 and CDR2 from the germline V gene are SEHNR and FQNEAQ (reference sequence). V lost 5 bases and J lost 5; bases outside the gene matches: 9. The CDR3 covers 15 residues. The CDR3 is CASSLRTGSIDTQYF. The CDR3 DNA sequence: TGTGCCAGCAGCCTTAGGACAGGGTCAATAGATACGCAGTATTTT. Full variable domain (outside the CDR3, taken from reference TRBV7-9 and TRBJ2-3): DTGVSQNPRHKITKRGQNVTFRCDPISEHNRLYWYRQTLGQGPEFLTYFQNEAQLEKSRLLSDRFSAERPKGSFSTLEIQRTEQGDSAMYLCASSLRTGSIDTQYFGPGTRLTVL.

With regard to this clonotype: A much larger clone differs from this one at a single base, so this may be a read error. V gene TRBV4-3 combines with J gene TRBJ2-7; 7 nucleotides match TRBD1. Germline-derived CDR1 and CDR2 are LGHNA and YSLEER. The CDR3 covers 15 residues. The CDR3 here is CASSQDRTGTYGQYF. The CDR3 coding sequence is TGCGCCAGCAGCCAAGACCGGACAGGTACCTACGGGCAGTACTTC.

A word on this clonotype: A single base separates this from a much larger clone, so it may be a read error. The chain carries TRBV7-6 and TRBJ1-2; D may be TRBD1 (5 bases). The CDR3 consists of 13 residues. Germline CDR1 reads SGHVS; CDR2 reads FNYEAQ. CDR3 amino acids: CASSFGQGHGNTF. For the CDR3, the DNA is TGTGCCAGCAGCTTCGGTCAGGGCCATGGCAACACCTTC.

Many counts were recorded for this clonotype. The chain combines TRBV20-1 with TRBJ2-5, with TRBD1 matching 8 bases. Per germline, CDR1 DFQATT and CDR2 SNEGSKA (reference sequence). The CDR3 is 13 residues long. The CDR3 spells CRPGTGSQETQYF. The CDR3, as DNA: TGCAGGCCGGGGACAGGATCCCAAGAGACCCAGTACTTC.

The chain employs TRBV11-3 and TRBJ2-1; D is unclear. V lost 0 bases and J lost 5, with 17 bases in between. Looked up from germline, CDR1 is SGHNT and CDR2 is YENEEA. The CDR3 consists of 17 residues. The chain's CDR3 is CASSLDPDLDPNNEQFF. The CDR3 nucleotides read TGTGCCAGCAGCTTAGATCCGGACCTAGACCCTAACAATGAGCAGTTCTTC.

This clonotype was picked up a small number of times. V gene TRBV7-9 combines with J gene TRBJ2-5; 7 bases align to TRBD2. CDR1 SEHNR and CDR2 FQNEAQ come from the germline V gene (reference sequence). V was pared by 5 bases and J by 3 bases, with 12 bases of the junction left unmatched. This CDR3 comprises 16 residues. The CDR3 DNA reads TGTGCCAGCAGCCAACCTCCGGGACTAACCGAAGAGACCCAGTACTTC. This codes for CASSQPPGLTEETQYF.

The rearrangement uses TRBV5-1 and TRBJ1-2; 9 bases match TRBD1. CDR1 is SGHRS, CDR2 YFSETQ, per germline. This CDR3 comprises 18 residues. With V trimmed by 3 bases and J by 8 bases, 20 bases remained unmatched. As DNA, the CDR3 is TGCGCCAGCAGCTCTACTGCCGGGACAGGGTTGTTTTCGGGGGGCTACACCTTC. This codes for CASSSTAGTGLFSGGYTF.